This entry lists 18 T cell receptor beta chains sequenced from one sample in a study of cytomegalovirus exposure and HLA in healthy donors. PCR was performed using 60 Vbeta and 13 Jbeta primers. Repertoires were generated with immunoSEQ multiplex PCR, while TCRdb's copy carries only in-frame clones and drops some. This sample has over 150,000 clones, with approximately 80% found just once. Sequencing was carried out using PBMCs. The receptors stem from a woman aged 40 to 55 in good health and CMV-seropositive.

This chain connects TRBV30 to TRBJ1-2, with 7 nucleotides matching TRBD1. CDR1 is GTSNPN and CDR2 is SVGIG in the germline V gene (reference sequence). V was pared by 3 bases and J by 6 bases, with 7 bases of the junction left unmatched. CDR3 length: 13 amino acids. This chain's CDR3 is CAWRYPGGNGYTF. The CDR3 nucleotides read TGTGCCTGGAGGTATCCAGGGGGAAATGGCTACACCTTC.

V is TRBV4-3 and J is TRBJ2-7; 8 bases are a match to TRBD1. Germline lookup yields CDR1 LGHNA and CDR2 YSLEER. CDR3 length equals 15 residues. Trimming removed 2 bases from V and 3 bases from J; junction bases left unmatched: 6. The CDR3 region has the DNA TGCGCCAGCAGCCAACTTGCAGGGGGCCTCTACGAGCAGTACTTC. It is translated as CASSQLAGGLYEQYF.

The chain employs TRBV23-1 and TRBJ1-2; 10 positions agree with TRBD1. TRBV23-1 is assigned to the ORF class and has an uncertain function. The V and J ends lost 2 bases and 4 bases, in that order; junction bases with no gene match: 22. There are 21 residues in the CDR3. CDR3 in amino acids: CASSQPVSPGQGEASCYGYTF. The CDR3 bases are TGCGCCAGCAGTCAACCCGTCTCCCCCGGACAGGGGGAAGCGAGTTGCTATGGCTACACCTTC.

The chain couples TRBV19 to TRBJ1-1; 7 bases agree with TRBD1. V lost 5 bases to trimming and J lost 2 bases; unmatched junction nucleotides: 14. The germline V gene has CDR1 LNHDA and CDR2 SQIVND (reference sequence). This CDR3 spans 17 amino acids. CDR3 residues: CASSLLYPGQTNTEAFF. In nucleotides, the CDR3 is TGTGCCAGTAGTCTCCTCTACCCGGGACAGACCAACACTGAAGCTTTCTTT.

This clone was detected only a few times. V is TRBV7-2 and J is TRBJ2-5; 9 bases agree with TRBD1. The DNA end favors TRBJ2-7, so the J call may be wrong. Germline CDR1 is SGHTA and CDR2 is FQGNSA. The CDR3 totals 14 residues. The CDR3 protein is CASSRGQGTTEQYF. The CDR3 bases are TGTGCCAGCAGCCGAGGACAGGGGACAACCGAGCAGTACTTC.

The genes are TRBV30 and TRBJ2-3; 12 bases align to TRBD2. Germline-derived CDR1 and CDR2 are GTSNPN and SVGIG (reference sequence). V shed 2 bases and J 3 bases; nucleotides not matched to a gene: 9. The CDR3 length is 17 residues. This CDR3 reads CAWSTALAGGPTDTQYF. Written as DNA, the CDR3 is TGTGCCTGGAGTACAGCCCTAGCGGGAGGGCCGACAGATACGCAGTATTTT.

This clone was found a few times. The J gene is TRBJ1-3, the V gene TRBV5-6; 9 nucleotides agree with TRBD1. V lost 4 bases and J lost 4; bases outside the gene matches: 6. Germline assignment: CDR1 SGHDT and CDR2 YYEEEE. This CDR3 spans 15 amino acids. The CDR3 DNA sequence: TGTGCCAGCAGCCTACCTGGGACAGGGGGAAACACCATATATTTT. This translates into CASSLPGTGGNTIYF.

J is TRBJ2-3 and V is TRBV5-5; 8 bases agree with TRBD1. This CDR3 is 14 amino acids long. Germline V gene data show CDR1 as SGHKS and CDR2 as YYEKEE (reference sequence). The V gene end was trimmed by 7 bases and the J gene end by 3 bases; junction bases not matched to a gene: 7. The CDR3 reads CASAGTGQTDTQYF. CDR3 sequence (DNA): TGTGCCAGCGCGGGGACAGGTCAAACAGATACGCAGTATTTT.

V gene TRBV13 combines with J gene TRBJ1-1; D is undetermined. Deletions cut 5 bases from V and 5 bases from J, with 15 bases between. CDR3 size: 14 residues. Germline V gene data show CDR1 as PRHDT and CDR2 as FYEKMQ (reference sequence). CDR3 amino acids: CASSPSPESTEAFF. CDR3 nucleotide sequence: TGTGCCAGCAGCCCATCTCCAGAAAGTACTGAAGCTTTCTTT.

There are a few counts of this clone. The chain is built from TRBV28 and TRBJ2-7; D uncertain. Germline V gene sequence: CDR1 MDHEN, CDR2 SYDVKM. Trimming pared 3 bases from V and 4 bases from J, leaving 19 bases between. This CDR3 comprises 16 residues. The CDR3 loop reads CASSFHSVLSRYEQYF. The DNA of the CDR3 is TGTGCCAGCAGTTTCCACTCGGTCCTTAGCCGATACGAGCAGTACTTC.

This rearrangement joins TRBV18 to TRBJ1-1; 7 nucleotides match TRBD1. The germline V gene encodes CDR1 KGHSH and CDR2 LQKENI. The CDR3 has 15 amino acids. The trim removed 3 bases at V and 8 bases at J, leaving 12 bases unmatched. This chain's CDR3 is CASSPQRQGSSEAFF. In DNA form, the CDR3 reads TGTGCCAGCTCACCCCAACGACAGGGTTCGTCCGAAGCTTTCTTT.

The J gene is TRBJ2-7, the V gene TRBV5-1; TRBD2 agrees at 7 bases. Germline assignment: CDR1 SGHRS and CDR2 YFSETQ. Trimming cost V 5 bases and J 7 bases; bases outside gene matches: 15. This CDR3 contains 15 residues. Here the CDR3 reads CASSSGGEYNDEQYF. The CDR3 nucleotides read TGCGCCAGCAGTTCGGGGGGAGAGTATAACGATGAGCAGTACTTC.

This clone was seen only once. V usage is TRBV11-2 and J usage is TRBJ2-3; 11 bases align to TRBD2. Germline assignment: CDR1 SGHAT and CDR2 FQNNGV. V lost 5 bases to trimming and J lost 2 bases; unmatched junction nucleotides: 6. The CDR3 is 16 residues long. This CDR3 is CASSPGLAGYTDTQYF. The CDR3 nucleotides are TGTGCCAGCAGCCCCGGACTAGCGGGTTACACAGATACGCAGTATTTT.

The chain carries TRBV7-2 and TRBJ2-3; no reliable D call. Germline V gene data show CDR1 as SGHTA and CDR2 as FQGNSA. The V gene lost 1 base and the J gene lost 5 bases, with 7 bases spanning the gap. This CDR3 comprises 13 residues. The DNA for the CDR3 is TGTGCCAGCAGCTTAGGGCTGCTAGATACGCAGTATTTT. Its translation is CASSLGLLDTQYF.

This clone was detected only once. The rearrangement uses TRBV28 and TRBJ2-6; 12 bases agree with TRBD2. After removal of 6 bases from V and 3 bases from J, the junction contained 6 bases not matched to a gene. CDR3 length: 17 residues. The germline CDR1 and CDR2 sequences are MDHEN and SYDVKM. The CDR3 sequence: CASRTSGGSSGANVLTF. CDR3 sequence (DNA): TGTGCCAGCAGGACTAGCGGGGGATCTAGTGGGGCCAACGTCCTGACTTTC. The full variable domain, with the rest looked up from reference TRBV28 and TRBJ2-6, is DVKVTQSSRYLVKRTGEKVFLECVQDMDHENMFWYRQDPGLGLRLIYFSYDVKMKEKGDIPEGYSVSREKKERFSLILESASTNQTSMYLCASRTSGGSSGANVLTFGAGSRLTVL.

CDR3 coding DNA: TGTGCCAGCACGGCCCCGGACAGGGGGGGCAATGAGCAGTTCTTC. Its protein is CASTAPDRGGNEQFF. The rearrangement uses TRBV6-6 and TRBJ2-1, with 10 nucleotides matching TRBD1. V gave up 7 bases and J gave up 6 bases; unmatched junction bases: 9. In germline, CDR1 is MNHNY, CDR2 SVGAGI (reference sequence). The length of the CDR3 is 15 residues.

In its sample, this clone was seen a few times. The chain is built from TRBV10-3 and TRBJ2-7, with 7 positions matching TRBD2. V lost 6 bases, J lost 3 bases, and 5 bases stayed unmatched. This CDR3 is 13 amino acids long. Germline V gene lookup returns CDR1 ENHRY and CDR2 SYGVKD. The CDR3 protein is CAIRAGVYYEQYF. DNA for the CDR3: TGTGCCATCAGGGCGGGAGTCTACTACGAGCAGTACTTC.

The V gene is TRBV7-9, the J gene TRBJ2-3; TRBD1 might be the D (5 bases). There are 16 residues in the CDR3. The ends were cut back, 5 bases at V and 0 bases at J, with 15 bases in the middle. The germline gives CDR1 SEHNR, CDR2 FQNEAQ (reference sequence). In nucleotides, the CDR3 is TGTGCCAGCAGCCGGACACAGACCCCTAGCACAGATACGCAGTATTTT. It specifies CASSRTQTPSTDTQYF.